This TCR beta chain comes out of a study of human T cells and chemical hapten exposure. Findings of the study overall: DPC sensitization left the count of TCRs above 1 in 1000 unchanged.

This clonotype was counted between two and nine times. Its antigen is unknown. Trimming cost V 1 base and J 9 bases, with 4 bases left between them. CDR3 length: 11 amino acids. Time point here: pre-sensitization, week 0. Treatment here: therapeutic diphenylcyclopropenone sensitization with weekly scalp DPC. The study used a library that attached unique molecular identifiers to individual cDNA molecules. TCRdb passed the RACE reads through MiXCR, listing each CDR3 protein once. The repertoire holds roughly 110,000 distinct CDR3 sequences, with 12% as singletons. This sequence originates from a woman aged 45-59 years with alopecia areata. Some clones in this sample may be carry-over from other donors' samples. This specimen was whole blood, taken in connection with sensitization to the hapten diphenylcyclopropenone (DPC). The gene calls are TRBV12-3 or TRBV12-4 and TRBJ2-1; D call uncertain. CDR3 protein: CASSLVAEQFF. CDR3 DNA sequence: TGTGCCAGCAGTTTAGTGGCTGAGCAGTTCTTC.